The sample holds many counts of the clone carrying this T cell receptor beta chain. What it binds is unknown. This specimen belongs to a study of human T cells and chemical hapten exposure. Findings and limits, study-wide: Expanded TCRs clustered into significantly more large CDR3 similarity groups than controls, the analysis revealed.

The germline V gene encodes CDR1 KGHSH and CDR2 LQKENI. CDR3 length: 14 residues. The V end was cut by 2 bases, the J end by 2 bases, with 10 bases between. Time point: patch test 3, about 24 weeks after DPC sensitization. Treatment given: therapeutic diphenylcyclopropenone sensitization with weekly scalp DPC. Only after blood had been drawn was each patch test applied. Library preparation tagged each individual cDNA molecule with a unique molecular identifier. TCRdb ran MiXCR on the RACE reads and lists one entry per CDR3 protein. Of tens of thousands of distinct CDR3 sequences listed, 11% are singletons.

Sequences were derived from whole blood, sampled in connection with sensitization to the hapten diphenylcyclopropenone (DPC). This chain connects TRBV18 to TRBJ2-7; no firm D call. The TCR sequence derives from a woman between 50 and 59 years old with alopecia areata. Some clones in this sample may be carry-over from other donors' samples. The CDR3 DNA reads as TGTGCCAGCTCACCATCGGCGGACCCCTACGAGCAGTACTTC. It is translated as CASSPSADPYEQYF.